The rows below give T cell receptor beta chains drawn from one sample of a study of T cell repertoires in cytomegalovirus infection. TCRdb called the reads again in MiXCR, with one record for every CDR3 protein. The repertoire consists of around 530,000 distinct CDR3 sequences, with about 26% occurring once and the leading ten covering about 12%. The sample comprised PBMCs. These TCRs come from a human donor in good health (CMV status not recorded). Some clones in this sample may be carry-over from other donors' samples. Each CDR3 is given with its conserved first and last residue. Fields, in order: V gene, J gene, D gene, clone size, CDR3 protein, CDR3 DNA. The D gene is left open where the match is weak. Part of the rows lack a size; the others show once, few, many or a class for expanded clones.

v_call: TRBV7-2
j_call: TRBJ2-3
d_call: NA
clone_size: many
cdr3_aa: CASSLGGSVENTQYF
cdr3_nt: TGTGCCAGCAGCTTAGGCGGTTCGGTCGAAAATACGCAGTATTTT

v_call: TRBV7-8
j_call: TRBJ1-4
d_call: NA
clone_size: many
cdr3_aa: CASSLTPKGEKLFF
cdr3_nt: TGTGCCAGCAGCTTAACGCCGAAAGGGGAAAAACTGTTTTTT

v_call: TRBV7-2
j_call: TRBJ2-5
d_call: TRBD2
clone_size: many
cdr3_aa: CASSSSALGSRTSGRAGETQYF
cdr3_nt: TGTGCCAGCAGCTCATCCGCCTTGGGCTCCAGGACTAGCGGGAGGGCTGGGGAGACCCAGTACTTC

v_call: TRBV12-3/TRBV12-4
j_call: TRBJ2-1
d_call: TRBD2
clone_size: NA
cdr3_aa: CASSLALSGRDNEQFF
cdr3_nt: TGTGCCAGCAGTTTAGCGCTCAGCGGGAGGGACAATGAGCAGTTCTTC

v_call: TRBV7-8
j_call: TRBJ2-2
d_call: NA
clone_size: NA
cdr3_aa: CASSKGTSDTGELLF
cdr3_nt: TGTGCCAGCAGCAAAGGGACATCGGACACCGGGGAGCTGTTGTTT

v_call: TRBV12-3/TRBV12-4
j_call: TRBJ2-1
d_call: TRBD2
clone_size: many
cdr3_aa: CASSVAGTNEQFF
cdr3_nt: TGTGCCAGCAGTGTAGCGGGGACCAATGAGCAGTTCTTC

v_call: TRBV7-2
j_call: TRBJ2-5
d_call: NA
clone_size: many
cdr3_aa: CASSRDGGGPGTQYF
cdr3_nt: TGTGCCAGCAGCCGAGATGGGGGGGGCCCTGGGACCCAGTACTTC

v_call: TRBV11-2
j_call: TRBJ1-1
d_call: NA
clone_size: NA
cdr3_aa: CASSPFGEAAFF
cdr3_nt: TGTGCCAGCAGCCCTTTTGGGGAAGCAGCTTTCTTT

v_call: TRBV7-2
j_call: TRBJ2-4
d_call: NA
clone_size: many
cdr3_aa: CASSLVSGAKNIQYF
cdr3_nt: TGTGCCAGCAGCCTGGTTAGCGGAGCCAAAAACATTCAGTACTTC

v_call: TRBV29-1
j_call: TRBJ2-4
d_call: NA
clone_size: few
cdr3_aa: CSVESVLDKNIQYF
cdr3_nt: TGCAGCGTTGAATCGGTACTAGATAAAAACATTCAGTACTTC

v_call: TRBV7-2
j_call: TRBJ2-5
d_call: NA
clone_size: many
cdr3_aa: CASSLSRDLETQYF
cdr3_nt: TGTGCCAGCAGCCTGTCACGGGACCTTGAGACCCAGTACTTC

v_call: TRBV7-3
j_call: TRBJ2-1
d_call: NA
clone_size: few
cdr3_aa: CASSPEGGAGADNEQFF
cdr3_nt: TGTGCCAGCAGCCCCGAAGGGGGGGCGGGAGCTGACAATGAGCAGTTCTTC

v_call: TRBV6-2/TRBV6-3
j_call: TRBJ2-1
d_call: TRBD2
clone_size: NA
cdr3_aa: CASRGLAGVNEQFF
cdr3_nt: TGTGCCAGCAGGGGACTAGCGGGAGTGAATGAGCAGTTCTTC

v_call: TRBV6-2/TRBV6-3
j_call: TRBJ1-1
d_call: TRBD1
clone_size: few
cdr3_aa: CASSGTANPEAFF
cdr3_nt: TGTGCCAGCAGTGGGACAGCAAATCCCGAAGCTTTCTTT

v_call: TRBV12-3/TRBV12-4
j_call: TRBJ2-5
d_call: NA
clone_size: few
cdr3_aa: CASSHRVGPGETQYF
cdr3_nt: TGTGCCAGCAGTCACAGGGTAGGGCCTGGAGAGACCCAGTACTTC

v_call: TRBV7-2
j_call: TRBJ1-5
d_call: NA
clone_size: once
cdr3_aa: CASSRDGGHQPQHF
cdr3_nt: TGTGCCAGCAGCCGGGATGGTGGTCATCAGCCCCAGCATTTT

v_call: TRBV6-5
j_call: TRBJ2-2
d_call: NA
clone_size: NA
cdr3_aa: CASSYSRNAGELFF
cdr3_nt: TGTGCCAGCAGTTACTCCAGGAACGCCGGGGAGCTGTTTTTT

v_call: TRBV12-3/TRBV12-4
j_call: TRBJ1-2
d_call: NA
clone_size: few
cdr3_aa: CASSFSGQGYTF
cdr3_nt: TGTGCCAGCTCATTTTCCGGGCAGGGCTACACCTTC

v_call: TRBV4-1
j_call: TRBJ1-1
d_call: NA
clone_size: NA
cdr3_aa: CASSQLWSTEAFF
cdr3_nt: TGCGCCAGCAGCCAATTGTGGAGCACTGAAGCTTTCTTT

v_call: TRBV30
j_call: TRBJ1-1
d_call: NA
clone_size: NA
cdr3_aa: CAWGLGAPMNTEAFF
cdr3_nt: TGTGCCTGGGGACTCGGGGCCCCCATGAACACTGAAGCTTTCTTT

v_call: TRBV12-3/TRBV12-4
j_call: TRBJ1-1
d_call: NA
clone_size: NA
cdr3_aa: CASSRANTEAFF
cdr3_nt: TGTGCCAGCAGCCGGGCAAACACTGAAGCTTTCTTT

v_call: TRBV5-6
j_call: TRBJ1-2
d_call: NA
clone_size: few
cdr3_aa: CASSLGAGPLNYGYTF
cdr3_nt: TGTGCCAGCAGCTTGGGCGCAGGGCCTCTTAACTATGGCTACACCTTC

v_call: TRBV14
j_call: TRBJ2-5
d_call: NA
clone_size: NA
cdr3_aa: CASSQVGPQYF
cdr3_nt: TGTGCCAGCAGCCAAGTAGGGCCCCAGTACTTC

v_call: TRBV4-3
j_call: TRBJ2-3
d_call: NA
clone_size: once
cdr3_aa: CASSQDSRYTDTQYF
cdr3_nt: TGCGCCAGCAGCCAAGATAGCAGATACACAGATACGCAGTATTTT

v_call: TRBV7-2
j_call: TRBJ2-4
d_call: NA
clone_size: many
cdr3_aa: CASSLAVYQKNIQYF
cdr3_nt: TGTGCCAGCAGCTTAGCGGTATATCAGAAAAACATTCAGTACTTC

v_call: TRBV7-2
j_call: TRBJ2-6
d_call: NA
clone_size: few
cdr3_aa: CASSYGGSGANVLTF
cdr3_nt: TGTGCCAGCTCGTACGGGGGATCGGGGGCCAACGTCCTGACTTTC

v_call: TRBV6-4
j_call: TRBJ2-7
d_call: NA
clone_size: NA
cdr3_aa: CASSRSGRRATYEQYF
cdr3_nt: TGTGCCAGCAGTCGGTCGGGGAGGCGGGCGACCTACGAGCAGTACTTC

v_call: TRBV19
j_call: TRBJ1-4
d_call: NA
clone_size: NA
cdr3_aa: CASSRTEGNEKLFF
cdr3_nt: TGTGCCAGTAGTAGGACGGAGGGTAATGAAAAACTGTTTTTT

v_call: TRBV7-3
j_call: TRBJ1-3
d_call: NA
clone_size: NA
cdr3_aa: CASRVISGNTIYF
cdr3_nt: TGTGCCAGCAGGGTCATCTCTGGAAACACCATATATTTT

v_call: TRBV7-8
j_call: TRBJ1-5
d_call: NA
clone_size: many
cdr3_aa: CASSLYGDHSNQPQHF
cdr3_nt: TGTGCCAGCAGCTTATACGGGGACCATAGCAATCAGCCCCAGCATTTT

v_call: TRBV7-3
j_call: TRBJ2-1
d_call: NA
clone_size: NA
cdr3_aa: CASSLISVAYNEQFF
cdr3_nt: TGTGCCAGCAGCTTAATTAGCGTGGCCTACAATGAGCAGTTCTTC

v_call: TRBV2
j_call: TRBJ2-7
d_call: TRBD1
clone_size: NA
cdr3_aa: CASSKTTGGYEQYF
cdr3_nt: TGTGCCAGCAGCAAGACGACAGGGGGCTACGAGCAGTACTTC